Below are 15 T cell receptor beta chains sequenced from a single sample in a study of T-cell memory formation after mild COVID-19. Via MiXCR, TCRdb re-called the 5' RACE reads, giving one row per CDR3 protein. The data show some 310,000 distinct CDR3 sequences, around 20% seen once. Material: PBMCs or a T cell subset sorted from them (not recorded which). All receptors come from a man in his late teens or twenties who had mild COVID-19 (a few samples of this study predate the infection). Cell type and time point are not known.

V gene TRBV7-2 combines with J gene TRBJ1-1, with D maybe TRBD1 (5 bases). CDR3 length: 16 amino acids. The germline V and J ends were trimmed by 2 bases and 1 base, with 14 bases remaining between them. The germline gives CDR1 SGHTA, CDR2 FQGNSA. The CDR3 here is CASSLLGGWGNTEAFF. DNA of the CDR3: TGTGCCAGCAGCTTACTCGGGGGATGGGGGAACACTGAAGCTTTCTTT.

The CDR3 DNA is TGTGCCAGCAGCCAAGCGGGACAGGGTCTACGCGGGGAGCTGTTTTTT. This gives the protein CASSQAGQGLRGELFF. The chain uses TRBV3-1 and TRBJ2-2, with TRBD1 matching over 9 bases. The CDR3 consists of 16 residues. CDR1 and CDR2 from the germline V gene are LGHDT and YNNKEL (reference sequence). The V and J ends lost 1 base and 7 bases, in that order; junction bases with no gene match: 7.

This clonotype appeared a few times. This chain connects TRBV2 to TRBJ2-3; TRBD2 is a possible D gene (6 bases). CDR1 and CDR2 (germline): SNHLY, FYNNEI. V was cut by 6 bases and J by 5 bases, with 15 bases left in between. The CDR3 covers 14 residues. The CDR3 protein is CASSPAGWKDTQYF. The CDR3 nucleotides read TGTGCCAGCAGCCCCGCGGGGTGGAAAGATACGCAGTATTTT.

The chain joins TRBV6-6 to TRBJ2-5, with TRBD2 matching over 7 bases. The germline V gene has CDR1 MNHNY and CDR2 SVGAGI (reference sequence). V gave up 2 bases and J gave up 0 bases; unmatched junction bases: 9. The CDR3 length is 17 residues. The CDR3 bases are TGTGCCAGCAGTTACGGGAGGGCGCGGGCGTACCAAGAGACCCAGTACTTC. Amino acid sequence: CASSYGRARAYQETQYF.

This clonotype turned up a few times. The chain recombines TRBV4-3 with TRBJ1-1; no definite D call. V dropped 4 bases and J dropped 5 bases, with 17 bases sitting between them. Germline-derived CDR1 and CDR2 are LGHNA and YSLEER. This CDR3 comprises 15 residues. The CDR3, as DNA: TGCGCCAGCAGCCGGGAAAGCGTGGGCCGGACTGAAGCTTTCTTT. Translated: CASSRESVGRTEAFF.

J is TRBJ1-2 and V is TRBV5-1; D possibly corresponds to TRBD1 (5 bases). The CDR3 spans 14 residues. Trimming removed 7 bases at V and 6 bases at J, with 19 bases between. Germline V gene data show CDR1 as SGHRS and CDR2 as YFSETQ. This CDR3 is CASRTTSGGNGYTF. The CDR3 coding sequence is TGCGCCAGCCGCACCACCTCCGGGGGGAATGGCTACACCTTC.

This clonotype was detected many times. The chain carries TRBV21-1 and TRBJ2-7; the DNA was not compared with TRBD1, the D call given in the table. TRBV21-1 is a listed pseudogene. This CDR3 has 13 residues. The DNA of the CDR3 is TGTGCCAGCAGTCGACAGGATTCCTACGAGCAGTACTTC. Translating gives CASSRQDSYEQYF.

This rearrangement joins TRBV7-2 to TRBJ2-5; 14 nucleotides line up with TRBD2. The V and J ends lost 5 bases and 4 bases, in that order; junction bases with no gene match: 12. Germline V CDR1 and CDR2: SGHTA, FQGNSA. The CDR3 runs to 18 residues. The DNA for the CDR3 is TGTGCCAGCAGCCGCCGACTAGCGGGGGGGACGGTTGGAGAGACCCAGTACTTC. It yields the protein CASSRRLAGGTVGETQYF. The variable domain in full, completed from reference TRBV7-2 and TRBJ2-5, reads GAGVSQSPSNKVTEKGKDVELRCDPISGHTALYWYRQSLGQGLEFLIYFQGNSAPDKSGLPSDRFSAERTGGSVSTLTIQRTQQEDSAVYLCASSRRLAGGTVGETQYFGPGTRLLVL.

The CDR3 loop reads CASGLVGTSGVNEQFF. The CDR3, as DNA: TGTGCTAGTGGTTTGGTCGGGACTAGCGGGGTAAATGAGCAGTTCTTC. J is TRBJ2-1 and V is TRBV12-5; 13 nucleotides agree with TRBD2. The length of the CDR3 is 16 residues. With V trimmed by 0 bases and J by 7 bases, 3 bases remained unmatched. In germline, CDR1 is LGHNT, CDR2 FRNRAP. The full variable domain, completed using reference TRBV12-5 and TRBJ2-1, is DARVTQTPRHKVTEMGQEVTMRCQPILGHNTVFWYRQTMMQGLELLAYFRNRAPLDDSGMPKDRFSAEMPDATLATLKIQPSEPRDSAVYFCASGLVGTSGVNEQFFGPGTRLTVL.

This clonotype was recorded a few times. The chain recombines TRBV25-1 with TRBJ2-1; 8 bases map to TRBD1. Germline values: CDR1 MGHDK, CDR2 SYGVNS. J was trimmed by 4 bases and V by 3 bases; bases with no gene match: 2. The CDR3 has 14 amino acids. The CDR3 loop is CASSDWTGYNEQFF. In DNA form, the CDR3 reads TGTGCCAGCAGTGATTGGACAGGGTACAATGAGCAGTTCTTC.

V gene TRBV29-1 combines with J gene TRBJ1-1; unclear D gene. The CDR3 runs to 13 residues. V gave up 2 bases and J gave up 6 bases, with 13 bases separating them. CDR1 and CDR2 (germline): SQVTM, ANQGSEA. As DNA, the CDR3 is TGCAGCGTTGAACAGGAGAGCCACGCTGAAGCTTTCTTT. This sequence encodes CSVEQESHAEAFF.

The rearrangement uses TRBV4-3 and TRBJ1-2, with 7 bases that match TRBD1. Germline-derived CDR1 and CDR2 are LGHNA and YSLEER. The CDR3 has 17 residues. The junction had 12 bases not matched to a gene; V was cut back by 0 bases and J by 5 bases. Here the CDR3 reads CASSQDSGDRGLYGYTF. The CDR3, as DNA: TGCGCCAGCAGCCAAGATTCCGGGGACAGAGGATTATATGGCTACACCTTC.

This rearrangement joins TRBV4-3 to TRBJ2-3, with D tentatively TRBD2 (7 bases). This CDR3 has 15 amino acids. V lost 2 bases and J lost 1, with 10 bases in between. Germline V CDR1 and CDR2: LGHNA, YSLEER. CDR3 residues: CASSQRGGGTDTQYF. CDR3 DNA: TGCGCCAGCAGCCAAAGGGGGGGGGGCACAGATACGCAGTATTTT.

Many counts were recorded for this clonotype. The CDR3 is CASSYRRGSHQETQYF. CDR3 coding DNA: TGTGCCAGCAGTTACCGTCGGGGGAGCCACCAAGAGACCCAGTACTTC. This chain links TRBV6-5 with TRBJ2-5, with D possibly TRBD2 on 6 matching bases. V lost 2 bases and J 0 bases, leaving 13 bases between the germline ends. This CDR3 has 16 amino acids. Germline V gives CDR1 MNHEY, CDR2 SVGAGI.

This clonotype has just a few counts. V is TRBV3-1 and J is TRBJ2-7; D is unclear. Trimming pared 0 bases from V and 7 bases from J, leaving 7 bases between. Germline CDR1 LGHDT, CDR2 YNNKEL (reference sequence). This CDR3 has 12 amino acids. The CDR3 region has the DNA TGTGCCAGCAGCCAAGAAGGTCGTGAGCAGTACTTC. The encoded protein is CASSQEGREQYF.